What follows are 26 T cell receptor beta chains derived from one specimen sequenced in a study of OX40 agonist ivuxolimab in advanced cancers. Sequenced by immunoSEQ multiplex PCR; TCRdb stores in-frame clones only, minus some. Of under 70,000 clones detected, 86% appear once; the ten largest clones hold over 1%. The specimen was CD4+ or CD8+ T cells sorted from blood, collected in a trial of the OX40 agonist ivuxolimab. The receptors originated from an adult with an advanced solid tumor such as melanoma, head and neck, liver or kidney cancer.

V and J are TRBV9 and TRBJ2-4, with a tentative D call TRBD2 (6 bases). Germline CDR1 is SGDLS and CDR2 is YYNGEE. V shed 2 bases and J shed 6 bases, with 12 bases lying between them. The CDR3 consists of 14 residues. The CDR3 reads CASSVSGQGNIQYF. The CDR3 bases are TGTGCCAGCAGCGTTAGCGGCCAGGGAAACATTCAGTACTTC.

The chain carries TRBV15 and TRBJ2-1; the D is unclear. The CDR3 length is 14 residues. Germline assignment: CDR1 LNHNV and CDR2 YYDKDF (reference sequence). V was cut by 0 bases and J by 9 bases, with 12 bases left in between. The DNA of the CDR3 is TGTGCCACCAGCAGAGACAAGGCCTACCCTGAGCAGTTCTTC. Translation gives CATSRDKAYPEQFF.

The chain has TRBV2 and TRBJ1-6, with unresolved D. The germline V gene encodes CDR1 SNHLY and CDR2 FYNNEI. The V gene lost 3 bases and the J gene lost 10 bases, with 10 bases spanning the gap. The CDR3 totals 13 residues. CDR3 region: CASSDRGYSPLHF. The CDR3 DNA sequence: TGTGCCAGCAGTGATCGAGGGTACTCACCCCTCCACTTT.

This sequence joins TRBV19 and TRBJ2-1; no clear D gene. This CDR3 is 14 amino acids long. Germline V gives CDR1 LNHDA, CDR2 SQIVND (reference sequence). The germline V and J ends were trimmed by 8 bases and 1 base, with 12 bases remaining between them. The DNA for the CDR3 is TGTGCCAGTGGTGGCGGTTCGTCCTACAATGAGCAGTTCTTC. This sequence encodes CASGGGSSYNEQFF.

This sequence joins TRBV6-5 and TRBJ2-3; D is possibly TRBD2 (6 bases). Between the trimmed V and J ends, which lost 6 bases and 2 bases, there was a span of 15 bases. The CDR3 loop spans 15 amino acids. Germline assignment: CDR1 MNHEY and CDR2 SVGAGI. The CDR3 loop is CASRRSGGATDTQYF. The CDR3 DNA is TGTGCCAGCAGACGCTCCGGAGGGGCCACAGATACGCAGTATTTT.

For the CDR3, the DNA is TGTGCCAGCAGCGGCCGGGACAGGGTCCCCACTGAAGCTTTCTTT. As protein: CASSGRDRVPTEAFF. This chain uses TRBV5-8 with TRBJ1-1; 9 bases fit TRBD1. The CDR3 has 15 amino acids. Per the germline V gene, CDR1 is SGHTS and CDR2 is YDEGEE. The trim removed 4 bases at V and 4 bases at J, leaving 8 bases unmatched. Variable domain in full (rest from reference TRBV5-8 and TRBJ1-1): EAGVTQSPTHLIKTRGQQATLRCSPISGHTSVYWYQQALGLGLQFLLWYDEGEERNRGNFPPRFSGRQFPNYSSELNVNALELEDSALYLCASSGRDRVPTEAFFGQGTRLTVV.

This clone has only a few counts. The rearrangement joins TRBV11-3 to TRBJ2-1; D is uncertain. This CDR3 is built from 14 residues. Trimming removed 4 bases at V and 9 bases at J, with 16 bases between. Germline V gene sequence: CDR1 SGHNT, CDR2 YENEEA. The CDR3 nucleotides read TGTGCCAGCAGCTCCTACGGGCCGGACGCTGAGCAGTTCTTC. Translation gives CASSSYGPDAEQFF. Using reference TRBV11-3 and TRBJ2-1 for the parts outside the CDR3, the full variable domain is EAGVVQSPRYKIIEKKQPVAFWCNPISGHNTLYWYLQNLGQGPELLIRYENEEAVDDSQLPKDRFSAERLKGVDSTLKIQPAELGDSAVYLCASSSYGPDAEQFFGPGTRLTVL.

As DNA, the CDR3 is TGTGCCAGCAGTGAACAGGTCGGCTACACCTTC. It is translated as CASSEQVGYTF. The rearrangement uses TRBV6-1 and TRBJ1-2; no definite D call. V dropped 2 bases and J dropped 8 bases, with 6 bases sitting between them. The CDR3 spans 11 residues. The germline gives CDR1 MNHNS, CDR2 SASEGT.

The V gene is TRBV5-8, the J gene TRBJ2-1, with 10 bases matching TRBD1. The CDR3 totals 15 residues. Looked up from germline, CDR1 is SGHTS and CDR2 is YDEGEE. V shed 2 bases and J 2 bases; nucleotides not matched to a gene: 1. Here the CDR3 DNA reads TGTGCCAGCAGCTTTGGACAGGGGGCCTACAATGAGCAGTTCTTC. Protein product: CASSFGQGAYNEQFF.

The V call is TRBV10-3, the J call TRBJ1-2; D ambiguous. V gave up 4 bases and J gave up 7 bases, with 13 bases separating them. The CDR3 is 13 residues long. Germline CDR1 is ENHRY and CDR2 is SYGVKD. CDR3 sequence reads: CAISGEARVGYTF. CDR3 in DNA: TGTGCCATCAGTGGGGAGGCGCGTGTTGGCTACACCTTC.

This clone came up a few times. In nucleotides, the CDR3 is TGTGCCTGGAGTTTTAGCACAGATACGCAGTATTTT. It encodes CAWSFSTDTQYF. This sequence joins TRBV30 and TRBJ2-3; no definite D call. Per the germline V gene, CDR1 is GTSNPN and CDR2 is SVGIG (reference sequence). The CDR3 is 12 residues long. The V and J ends lost 2 bases and 0 bases respectively, with 3 bases between them.

This clone was detected only once. This chain uses TRBV28 with TRBJ2-3, with TRBD2 identical over 7 bases. J lost 3 bases, V lost 5 bases, and 8 bases had no gene match. CDR3 length: 15 residues. The germline gives CDR1 MDHEN, CDR2 SYDVKM. The CDR3 nucleotides read TGTGCCAGCAGTGTTGGCGGGAGCAGGACAGATACGCAGTATTTT. It codes for CASSVGGSRTDTQYF.

J is TRBJ2-2 and V is TRBV19; 7 positions match TRBD1. From germline, CDR1 is LNHDA and CDR2 SQIVND (reference sequence). There are 16 residues in the CDR3. Germline trimming cut 1 base from V and 2 bases from J; bases unmatched to any gene: 4. Here the CDR3 reads CASSIGTGRNTGELFF. CDR3 bases: TGTGCCAGTAGTATAGGGACAGGACGAAACACCGGGGAGCTGTTTTTT.

This chain uses TRBV7-9 with TRBJ1-1; D uncertain. The length of the CDR3 is 12 residues. Germline-derived CDR1 and CDR2 are SEHNR and FQNEAQ (reference sequence). Trimming left V 5 bases short and J 10 bases short, with 14 bases between. The DNA for the CDR3 is TGTGCCAGCAGCCGCGAACAGTTAGTAGCTTTCTTT. It specifies CASSREQLVAFF.

This chain links TRBV27 with TRBJ2-3, with 13 bases that match TRBD2. There are 18 residues in the CDR3. Germline lookup yields CDR1 MNHEY and CDR2 SMNVEV (reference sequence). Germline trimming cut 5 bases from V and 3 bases from J; bases unmatched to any gene: 11. CDR3 loop: CASSPRARLAGGTDTQYF. DNA of the CDR3: TGTGCCAGCAGTCCAAGGGCCCGACTAGCGGGAGGTACAGATACGCAGTATTTT.

For the CDR3, the DNA is TGCGCCAGCAGTGAGTCCGGTGGAGCGGAGATCACAGATACGCAGTATTTT. Residues: CASSESGGAEITDTQYF. This chain joins TRBV10-2 and TRBJ2-3; possibly TRBD2 for D (5 bases). The V end lost 0 bases, the J end lost 2 bases, and 15 bases lay between the germline ends. The CDR3 has 17 residues. Germline CDR1 WSHSY, CDR2 SAAADI.

This rearrangement joins TRBV6-1 to TRBJ2-3; TRBD2 is a possible D gene (5 bases). The germline V and J ends were trimmed by 6 bases and 6 bases, with 13 bases remaining between them. Germline CDR1 reads MNHNS; CDR2 reads SASEGT. The CDR3 extends over 13 amino acids. As DNA, the CDR3 is TGTGCCAGCAGGGAAACTAGATACGATACGCAGTATTTT. Translating it yields CASRETRYDTQYF.

The rearrangement links TRBV11-3 to TRBJ2-7; D not resolved. V lost 4 bases and J lost 0, with 4 bases in between. There are 12 residues in the CDR3. The germline CDR1 and CDR2 sequences are SGHNT and YENEEA. CDR3 DNA sequence: TGTGCCAGCAGCTCCGGCTCCTACGAGCAGTACTTC. Translated: CASSSGSYEQYF.

V usage is TRBV6-5 and J usage is TRBJ1-3; the match to TRBD1 covers 10 bases. J lost 6 bases, V lost 9 bases, and 11 bases had no gene match. Germline V gives CDR1 MNHEY, CDR2 SVGAGI. This CDR3 spans 15 amino acids. Here the CDR3 reads CASPPPGQGQNTIYF. In DNA form, the CDR3 reads TGTGCCAGTCCCCCGCCGGGACAGGGGCAAAACACCATATATTTT.

The V call is TRBV10-3, the J call TRBJ2-5; D is perhaps TRBD1 (5 bases). V dropped 7 bases and J dropped 1 base, with 10 bases sitting between them. In germline, CDR1 is ENHRY, CDR2 SYGVKD. This CDR3 is 13 amino acids long. The CDR3 protein is CAINGQLQETQYF. The CDR3 DNA is TGTGCCATCAACGGACAACTCCAAGAGACCCAGTACTTC.

The V and J genes are TRBV5-1 and TRBJ1-6, with D unclear. The V gene's germline CDR1 is SGHRS and CDR2 YFSETQ. V lost 1 base, J lost 5 bases, and 4 bases lay in between. The CDR3 is made up of 13 amino acids. This CDR3 reads CASSLWDNSPLHF. DNA for the CDR3: TGCGCCAGCAGCTTGTGGGATAATTCACCCCTCCACTTT.

The chain couples TRBV11-2 to TRBJ2-7; 11 positions match TRBD2. Looked up from germline, CDR1 is SGHAT and CDR2 is FQNNGV. V gave up 5 bases and J gave up 0 bases; unmatched junction bases: 3. This CDR3 has 15 residues. The CDR3 loop reads CASSVGTSGSYEQYF. The CDR3 coding sequence is TGTGCCAGCAGCGTAGGGACTAGCGGCTCCTACGAGCAGTACTTC.

This sequence joins TRBV5-4 and TRBJ2-5, with D perhaps matching TRBD2 (6 bases). The CDR3 is made up of 16 amino acids. Germline V lookup: CDR1 SGHNT, CDR2 YYREEE (reference sequence). V was pared by 0 bases and J by 1 base, with 13 bases between. DNA of the CDR3: TGTGCCAGCAGCTTGGGGGCGGGAACGATCCAAGAGACCCAGTACTTC. This gives the protein CASSLGAGTIQETQYF.

This clone was counted only a few times. This chain links TRBV6-1 with TRBJ2-2; TRBD1 matches 9 bases. Germline lookup yields CDR1 MNHNS and CDR2 SASEGT. The CDR3 consists of 14 residues. The ends lost 6 bases at V and 5 bases at J; junction bases unmatched: 4. CDR3 in amino acids: CASRPGQGTGELFF. In DNA, the CDR3 is TGTGCCAGCAGGCCGGGACAGGGTACCGGGGAGCTGTTTTTT.

This chain connects TRBV4-1 to TRBJ1-1; D gene unclear. In germline, CDR1 is MGHRA, CDR2 YSYEKL. V gave up 1 base and J gave up 8 bases, with 8 bases separating them. CDR3 length: 12 amino acids. The CDR3 region has the DNA TGCGCCAGCAGCCAAGGTGGTTGGGAAGCTTTCTTT. Translating gives CASSQGGWEAFF.

The rearrangement joins TRBV5-1 to TRBJ2-7; D is unresolved. The length of the CDR3 is 14 residues. The V end was cut by 5 bases, the J end by 0 bases, with 12 bases between. The germline gives CDR1 SGHRS, CDR2 YFSETQ. Here the CDR3 reads CASRPSIDSYEQYF. Written as DNA, the CDR3 is TGCGCCAGCAGGCCATCCATAGACTCCTACGAGCAGTACTTC.